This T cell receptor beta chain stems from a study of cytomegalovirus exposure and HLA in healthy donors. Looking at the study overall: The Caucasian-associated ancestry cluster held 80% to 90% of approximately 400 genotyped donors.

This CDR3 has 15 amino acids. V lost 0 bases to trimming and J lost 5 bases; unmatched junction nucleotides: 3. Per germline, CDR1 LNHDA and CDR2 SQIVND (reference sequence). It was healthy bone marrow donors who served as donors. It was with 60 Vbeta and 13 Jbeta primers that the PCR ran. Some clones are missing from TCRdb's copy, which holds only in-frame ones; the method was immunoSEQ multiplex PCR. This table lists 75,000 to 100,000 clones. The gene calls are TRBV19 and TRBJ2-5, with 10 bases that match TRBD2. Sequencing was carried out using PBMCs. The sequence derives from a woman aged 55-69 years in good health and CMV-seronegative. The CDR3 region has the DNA TGTGCCAGTAGTATAGATCCAGCGGGAGGGGAGACCCAGTACTTC. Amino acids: CASSIDPAGGETQYF.